These T cell receptor beta chains were read from a single sample in a study of T cell responses to AZD1222 COVID-19 vaccine. Using immunoSEQ multiplex PCR, the repertoire was profiled, and TCRdb retains in-frame clones only, with some absent. The sample includes approximately 150,000 clones, about 94% seen only once; the top ten take approximately 3.8%. The sample consisted of peripheral blood, taken 28 days after the second AZD1222 dose. The receptors come from an adult who received the AZD1222 COVID-19 vaccine. The CDR3 runs from the conserved cysteine through the conserved F or W. D genes are given only for firm matches. Clone size is shown for a subset of rows, as once, few, many or a class of expanded clone.

clone_size j_call d_call v_call cdr3_aa cdr3_nt
- TRBJ2-2 TRBD1 TRBV2 CASKTGQGGTGELFF TGTGCCAGTAAGACCGGACAGGGTGGTACCGGGGAGCTGTTTTTT
- TRBJ1-5 - TRBV11-2 CASSLWGNQPQHF TGTGCCAGCAGCTTATGGGGTAATCAGCCCCAGCATTTT
- TRBJ1-4 - TRBV29-1 CSVGEDGTNEKLFF TGCAGCGTTGGGGAGGACGGTACTAATGAAAAACTGTTTTTT
few TRBJ2-5 - TRBV7-3 CASSPRPGEGGTQYF TGTGCCAGCAGCCCGCGCCCCGGAGAAGGTGGGACCCAGTACTTC
- TRBJ1-1 - TRBV10-3 CAINEGSTGTEAFF TGTGCCATCAACGAGGGTTCAACGGGCACTGAAGCTTTCTTT
- TRBJ2-7 TRBD1 TRBV9 CASSVGGRQGIGEQYF TGTGCCAGCAGCGTAGGGGGACGACAGGGGATTGGCGAGCAGTACTTC
- TRBJ2-5 TRBD2 TRBV10-3 CAISEGLAGGQETQYF TGTGCCATCAGTGAAGGGCTAGCGGGAGGCCAAGAGACCCAGTACTTC
- TRBJ2-2 TRBD2 TRBV11-2 CASSSGLAGASNTGELFF TGTGCCAGCAGCTCGGGACTAGCGGGAGCGAGTAACACCGGGGAGCTGTTTTTT
- TRBJ1-4 - TRBV9 CASSEAPHSQLFF TGTGCCAGCAGCGAGGCCCCACACAGCCAACTGTTTTTT
- TRBJ2-7 TRBD1 TRBV29-1 CSVGETGEYEQYF TGCAGCGTGGGGGAAACAGGGGAATACGAGCAGTACTTC
- TRBJ1-6 - TRBV6-2/TRBV6-3 CASSYGDSPLHF TGTGCCAGCAGTTACGGCGATTCACCCCTCCACTTT
- TRBJ2-1 - TRBV11-2 CASRPFYRGNIGDEQFF TGTGCCAGCAGACCCTTCTACCGGGGGAACATCGGGGATGAGCAGTTCTTC
- TRBJ2-3 TRBD2 TRBV7-2 CASSQAASGSFGWDTQYF TGTGCCAGCAGCCAGGCGGCTAGCGGGAGTTTTGGGTGGGATACGCAGTATTTT
- TRBJ1-2 TRBD1 TRBV6-1 CASSEGPGQAGYGYTF TGTGCCAGCAGTGAAGGGCCGGGACAGGCTGGCTATGGCTACACCTTC
- TRBJ1-3 - TRBV13 CASSLGTEGNTIYF TGTGCCAGCAGCTTGGGGACGGAAGGAAACACCATATATTTT
- TRBJ2-1 - TRBV19 CAGGSYNEQFF TGTGCGGGGGGCTCCTACAATGAGCAGTTCTTC
- TRBJ1-5 TRBD1 TRBV24-1 CATSEAGGGQPQHF TGTGCCACCAGTGAGGCAGGGGGAGGCCAGCCCCAGCATTTT
- TRBJ2-3 - TRBV4-2 CASSQGVRTDTQYF TGTGCCAGCAGCCAGGGCGTTAGGACAGATACGCAGTATTTT
- TRBJ1-1 - TRBV19 CASSIGGHSTEAFF TGTGCCAGTAGTATAGGTGGCCACAGTACTGAAGCTTTCTTT
- TRBJ2-3 TRBD2 TRBV19 CASIGRGLSTDTQYF TGTGCCAGTATCGGGAGGGGACTAAGCACAGATACGCAGTATTTT
- TRBJ1-4 - TRBV4-1 CASAGGGQNEKLFF TGCGCCAGCGCCGGCGGGGGCCAGAATGAAAAACTGTTTTTT
- TRBJ1-2 - TRBV7-8 CASSLRENYGYTF TGTGCCAGCAGCCTCAGGGAGAACTATGGCTACACCTTC
- TRBJ1-6 - TRBV27 CASSSNRNSPLHF TGTGCCAGCAGTAGTAACCGTAATTCACCCCTCCACTTT
once TRBJ2-7 - TRBV9 CASTPGGASYEQYF TGTGCCAGCACCCCTGGGGGGGCTTCCTACGAGCAGTACTTC